This TCR beta chain is from a study of blood T cell repertoires in COVID-19. Study at large: Sites across the United States, Italy and Spain contributed samples from acute and convalescent COVID-19. Sources were T cells, B-cell-depleted T cells, or PBMCs; the material itself was cDNA or gDNA.

The junction had 8 bases not matched to a gene; V was cut back by 9 bases and J by 4 bases. The V gene's germline CDR1 is LNHDA and CDR2 SQIVND (reference sequence). The CDR3 is made up of 13 amino acids. In the study's own analysis: Nucleated cell number was recorded as an estimate derived from reference gene primer amplification. The method was immunoSEQ multiplex PCR; TCRdb's version includes in-frame clones alone and lacks a portion of them. From that table come the V and J calls and clone size; the DNA was used to work out D and trimming. The table includes 150,000 to 200,000 clones, 60% to 80% detected once.

The specimen was peripheral blood. This clonotype was sampled from a woman aged 70 to 79 with acute or convalescent COVID-19. J is TRBJ1-1 and V is TRBV19, with 7 bases fitting TRBD1. CDR3 region: CASRNRGITEAFF. CDR3 nucleotide sequence: TGTGCCAGCCGGAACAGGGGAATCACTGAAGCTTTCTTT.